Below, 13 T cell receptor beta chains from the same sample are listed, as sequenced in a study of cytomegalovirus exposure and HLA in healthy donors. TCRdb keeps only in-frame clones here, not all; method: immunoSEQ multiplex PCR. The sample lists about 330,000 clones; about nine tenths were seen once. The sequencing input was PBMCs. The receptor set was obtained from a woman aged 18-29 years in good health and CMV-seronegative.

This chain links TRBV9 with TRBJ1-4, with D unresolved. The CDR3 consists of 16 residues. Germline V CDR1 and CDR2: SGDLS, YYNGEE. V was shortened by 0 bases and J by 4 bases, with 13 bases between the two germline ends. CDR3 DNA sequence: TGTGCCAGCAGCGTAGATTCGGCGGAGGGTAATGAAAAACTGTTTTTT. Translating gives CASSVDSAEGNEKLFF.

This clone was seen more than once but under ten times. Other DNA sequences in this sample translate to the same CDR3. The chain couples TRBV20-1 to TRBJ1-2; D is possibly TRBD1 (5 bases). V was shortened by 6 bases and J by 5 bases, with 7 bases between the two germline ends. This CDR3 comprises 10 residues. Germline CDR1 and CDR2: DFQATT and SNEGSKA (reference sequence). CDR3 amino acids: CSARTYGYTF. CDR3 sequence (DNA): TGCAGTGCAAGGACATATGGCTACACCTTC.

This clone was seen a few times. Mismatch with germline at one junction end may stem from a read error. This chain links TRBV28 with TRBJ2-1, with TRBD2 matching over 10 bases. Germline V gives CDR1 MDHEN, CDR2 SYDVKM. This CDR3 comprises 12 residues. The CDR3 sequence is CRTSGKYNEQFF. The DNA of the CDR3 is TGCCGGACTAGCGGCAAATACAATGAGCAGTTCTTC.

The chain links TRBV29-1 to TRBJ2-7; weak D call: TRBD1 (5 bases). Germline-derived CDR1 and CDR2 are SQVTM and ANQGSEA. Trimming removed 4 bases at V and 0 bases at J, with 10 bases between. The CDR3 is made up of 13 amino acids. The CDR3 region is CSVARAASYEQYF. In nucleotides, the CDR3 is TGCAGCGTTGCCAGGGCAGCCTCCTACGAGCAGTACTTC.

The gene calls are TRBV2 and TRBJ1-2, with a weak D call TRBD1 (6 bases). The CDR3 sequence is 13 residues long. Germline V CDR1 and CDR2: SNHLY, FYNNEI. Between the trimmed V and J ends, which lost 3 bases and 9 bases, there was a span of 14 bases. For the CDR3, the DNA is TGTGCCAGCAGTGAGGGGGCCCTCGTGAGCTACACCTTC. Its translation is CASSEGALVSYTF.

The chain combines TRBV27 with TRBJ2-3, with 8 positions matching TRBD2. CDR1 is MNHEY, CDR2 SMNVEV, per germline (reference sequence). This CDR3 has 15 amino acids. The junction had 12 bases not matched to a gene; V was cut back by 8 bases and J by 5 bases. DNA for the CDR3: TGTGCCAGCCAACTCAGCGGGAGAGCCGAAGATACGCAGTATTTT. This codes for CASQLSGRAEDTQYF.

The chain employs TRBV5-4 and TRBJ1-5, with TRBD1 matching over 8 bases. This CDR3 region has 17 residues. V lost 1 base to trimming and J lost 3 bases; unmatched junction nucleotides: 9. CDR1 and CDR2 from the germline V gene are SGHNT and YYREEE (reference sequence). The CDR3 bases are TGTGCCAGCAGCTTGTGGGCAGGGGGCGCAAACAATCAGCCCCAGCATTTT. Amino acid sequence: CASSLWAGGANNQPQHF. Based on the CDR3 plus reference TRBV5-4 and TRBJ1-5, the full variable domain is ETGVTQSPTHLIKTRGQQVTLRCSSQSGHNTVSWYQQALGQGPQFIFQYYREEENGRGNFPPRFSGLQFPNYSSELNVNALELDDSALYLCASSLWAGGANNQPQHFGDGTRLSIL.

V is TRBV2 and J is TRBJ2-2, with 8 bases that match TRBD1. J gave up 1 base and V 6 bases, and 4 bases lay outside the gene matches. The CDR3 totals 15 residues. Looked up from germline, CDR1 is SNHLY and CDR2 is FYNNEI. CDR3 protein: CASRPGTGNTGELFF. In DNA form, the CDR3 reads TGTGCCAGCAGGCCTGGGACAGGGAACACCGGGGAGCTGTTTTTT. Using reference TRBV2 and TRBJ2-2 for the parts outside the CDR3, the full variable domain is EPEVTQTPSHQVTQMGQEVILRCVPISNHLYFYWYRQILGQKVEFLVSFYNNEISEKSEIFDDQFSVERPDGSNFTLKIRSTKLEDSAMYFCASRPGTGNTGELFFGEGSRLTVL.

Concerning this clone: Other DNA sequences from this sample encode an identical CDR3 as well. V gene TRBV5-4 combines with J gene TRBJ2-7; TRBD2 agrees at 7 bases. Per the germline V gene, CDR1 is SGHNT and CDR2 is YYREEE (reference sequence). This CDR3 contains 12 residues. Germline trimming cut 5 bases from V and 4 bases from J; bases unmatched to any gene: 3. The CDR3 loop is CASSLGGYEQYF. The CDR3 DNA sequence: TGTGCCAGCAGTCTGGGAGGGTACGAGCAGTACTTC.

This clone was observed a single time. The chain is built from TRBV29-1 and TRBJ1-4; TRBD1 is a possible D gene (5 bases). V shed 6 bases and J shed 2 bases, with 13 bases lying between them. Looked up from germline, CDR1 is SQVTM and CDR2 is ANQGSEA. The CDR3 is 14 amino acids. CDR3 DNA sequence: TGCAGCGTGACGGGCGGGGCGACTAATGAAAAACTGTTTTTT. Residues: CSVTGGATNEKLFF.

As concerns this clone: In the same sample, other DNA sequences code for this CDR3. This chain connects TRBV5-6 to TRBJ2-7; possibly TRBD1 for D (5 bases). Germline lookup yields CDR1 SGHDT and CDR2 YYEEEE. Trimming pared 0 bases from V and 3 bases from J, leaving 10 bases between. The CDR3 has 14 amino acids. The CDR3 DNA reads as TGTGCCAGCAGCTTGGGCGGACACTACTACGAGCAGTACTTC. Translating gives CASSLGGHYYEQYF.

CDR3 in DNA: TGTGCCATCCAGGGGGCACGGACTGAAGCTTTCTTT. Protein: CAIQGARTEAFF. This chain joins TRBV2 and TRBJ1-1, with 8 positions matching TRBD1. This CDR3 is 12 amino acids long. Germline-derived CDR1 and CDR2 are SNHLY and FYNNEI. The junction had 6 bases not matched to a gene; V was cut back by 10 bases and J by 5 bases.

CDR3: CASSLGLAFEQYF. The CDR3 nucleotides read TGTGCCAGCAGCTTAGGCCTAGCTTTCGAGCAGTACTTC. The chain couples TRBV11-3 to TRBJ2-7, with a tentative D call TRBD2 (5 bases). CDR1 is SGHNT, CDR2 YENEEA, per germline. CDR3 size: 13 residues. V was cut by 1 base and J by 6 bases, with 10 bases left in between.